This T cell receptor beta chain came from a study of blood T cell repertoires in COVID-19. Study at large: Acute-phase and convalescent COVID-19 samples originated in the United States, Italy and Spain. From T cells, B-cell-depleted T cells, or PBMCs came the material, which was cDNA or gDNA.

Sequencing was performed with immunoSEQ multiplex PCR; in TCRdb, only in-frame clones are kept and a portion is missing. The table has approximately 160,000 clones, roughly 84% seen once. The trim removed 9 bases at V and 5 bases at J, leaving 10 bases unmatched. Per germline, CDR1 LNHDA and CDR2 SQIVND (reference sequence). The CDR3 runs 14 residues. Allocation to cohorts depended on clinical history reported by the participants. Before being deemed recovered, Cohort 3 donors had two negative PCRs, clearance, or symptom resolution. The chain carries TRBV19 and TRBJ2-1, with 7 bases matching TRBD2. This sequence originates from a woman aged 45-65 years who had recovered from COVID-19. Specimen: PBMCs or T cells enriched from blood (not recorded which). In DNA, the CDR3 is TGTGCCAGCGGGGGGAGGGTGCGGGACAATGAGCAGTTCTTC. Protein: CASGGRVRDNEQFF.